This T cell receptor beta chain comes out of a study of cytomegalovirus exposure and HLA in healthy donors. Study-level points and caveats: Association of approximately 18,000 TCR beta sequences with HLA alleles was found at 0.05 false discovery rate in a later analysis. Prior analysis indicated that the majority of TCR beta V segments exhibited productivity approximately 87% or approximately 30% of the time.

In germline, CDR1 is MNHNS, CDR2 SASEGT. Losses at the gene ends were 7 bases for V and 5 bases for J; bases not matched to a gene: 12. The CDR3 is 15 amino acids. A remark on this clone: The target antigen is unknown.

Despite likely unrecorded immune exposures, the donors were nominally healthy at the time of sampling. 13 Jbeta primers and 60 Vbeta primers were used for the PCR. The protocol was immunoSEQ multiplex PCR, while the TCRdb copy is restricted to in-frame clones and leaves out a portion. The sample has roughly 110,000 clones, 65% to 80% seen once; the top ten hold 4% to 5%. The receptor was isolated from a male donor in good health and CMV-seronegative. The J gene is TRBJ2-3, the V gene TRBV6-1; 7 bases are shared with TRBD2. The sample consisted of PBMCs. In DNA form, the CDR3 reads TGTGCCAGCACCGCGCGGGAGTTTCGAGAAGATACGCAGTATTTT. This codes for CASTAREFREDTQYF.